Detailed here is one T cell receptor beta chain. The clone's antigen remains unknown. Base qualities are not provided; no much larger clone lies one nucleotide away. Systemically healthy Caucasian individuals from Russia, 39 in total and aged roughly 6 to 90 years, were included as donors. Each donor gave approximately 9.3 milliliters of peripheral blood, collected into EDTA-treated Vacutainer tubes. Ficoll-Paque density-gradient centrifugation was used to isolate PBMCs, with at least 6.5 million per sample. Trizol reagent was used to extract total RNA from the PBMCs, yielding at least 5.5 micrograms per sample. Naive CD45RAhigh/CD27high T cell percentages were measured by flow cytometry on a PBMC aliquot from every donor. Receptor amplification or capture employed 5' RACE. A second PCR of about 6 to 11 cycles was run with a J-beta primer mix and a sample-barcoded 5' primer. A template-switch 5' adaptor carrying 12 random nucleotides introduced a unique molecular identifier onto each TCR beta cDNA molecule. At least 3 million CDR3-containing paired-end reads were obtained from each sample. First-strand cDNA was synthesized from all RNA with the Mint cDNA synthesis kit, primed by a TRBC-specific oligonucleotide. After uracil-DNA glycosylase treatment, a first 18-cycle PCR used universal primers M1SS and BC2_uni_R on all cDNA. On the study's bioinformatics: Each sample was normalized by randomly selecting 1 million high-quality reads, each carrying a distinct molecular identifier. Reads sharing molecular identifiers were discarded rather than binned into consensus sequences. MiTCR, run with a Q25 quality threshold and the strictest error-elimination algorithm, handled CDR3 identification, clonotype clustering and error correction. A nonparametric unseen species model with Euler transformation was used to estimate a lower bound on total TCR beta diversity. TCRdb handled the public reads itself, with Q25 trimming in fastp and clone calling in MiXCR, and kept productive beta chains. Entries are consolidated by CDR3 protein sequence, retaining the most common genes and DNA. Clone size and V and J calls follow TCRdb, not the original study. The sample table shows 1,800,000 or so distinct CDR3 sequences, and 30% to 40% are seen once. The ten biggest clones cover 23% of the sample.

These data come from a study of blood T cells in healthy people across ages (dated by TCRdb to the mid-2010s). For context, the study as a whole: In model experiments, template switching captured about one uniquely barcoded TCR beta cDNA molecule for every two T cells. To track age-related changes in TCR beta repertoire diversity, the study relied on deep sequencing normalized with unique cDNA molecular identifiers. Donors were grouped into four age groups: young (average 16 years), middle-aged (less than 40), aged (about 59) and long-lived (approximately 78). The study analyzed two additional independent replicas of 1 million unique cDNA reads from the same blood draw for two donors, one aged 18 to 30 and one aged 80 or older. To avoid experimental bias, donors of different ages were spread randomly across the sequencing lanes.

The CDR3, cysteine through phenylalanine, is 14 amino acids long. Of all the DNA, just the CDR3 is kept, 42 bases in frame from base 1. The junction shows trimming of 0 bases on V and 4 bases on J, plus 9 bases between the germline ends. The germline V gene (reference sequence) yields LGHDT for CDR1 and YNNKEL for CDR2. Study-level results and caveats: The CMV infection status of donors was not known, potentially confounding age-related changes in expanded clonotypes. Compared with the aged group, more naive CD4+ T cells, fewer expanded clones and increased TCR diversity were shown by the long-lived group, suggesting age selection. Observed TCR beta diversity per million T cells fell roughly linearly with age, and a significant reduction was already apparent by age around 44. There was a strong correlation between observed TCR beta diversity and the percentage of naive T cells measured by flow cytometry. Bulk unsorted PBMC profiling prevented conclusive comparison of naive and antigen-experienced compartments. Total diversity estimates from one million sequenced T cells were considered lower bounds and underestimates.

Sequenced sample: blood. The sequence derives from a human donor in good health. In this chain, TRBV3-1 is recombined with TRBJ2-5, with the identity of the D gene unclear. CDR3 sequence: CASSQDNARETQYF. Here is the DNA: TGTGCCAGCAGCCAAGATAACGCGAGAGAGACCCAGTACTTC.